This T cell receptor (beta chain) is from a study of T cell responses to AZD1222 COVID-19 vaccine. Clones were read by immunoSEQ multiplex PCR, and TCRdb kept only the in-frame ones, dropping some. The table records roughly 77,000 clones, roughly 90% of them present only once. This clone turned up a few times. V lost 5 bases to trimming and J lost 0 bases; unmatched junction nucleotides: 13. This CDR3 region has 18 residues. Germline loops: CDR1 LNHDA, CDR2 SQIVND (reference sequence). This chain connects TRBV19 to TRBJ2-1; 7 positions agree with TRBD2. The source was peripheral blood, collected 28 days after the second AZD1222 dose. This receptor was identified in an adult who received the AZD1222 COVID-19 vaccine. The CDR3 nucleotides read TGTGCCAGTAGTTCAAGACGACTAGCAGGAAGCTCCTACAATGAGCAGTTCTTC. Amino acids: CASSSRRLAGSSYNEQFF.